A single sample gave rise to the 29 T cell receptor beta chains below, sequenced in a study of tumor and adjacent non-tumor tissue in lung cancer. No cell sorting was done before RNA was extracted from the tissue. The normal lung tissue was taken more than 3 cm from the tumor edge. TCRbeta libraries were built with three rounds of nested PCR, modified from ARM-PCR. TCRdb called the multiplex PCR reads again in MiXCR, with one record for every CDR3 protein. The data contain roughly 75,000 distinct CDR3 sequences, about two thirds of them singletons. Sequenced: distant non-tumor lung tissue. All receptors derive from a woman aged 50 to 60 with non-small cell lung cancer.

The genes are TRBV7-9 and TRBJ2-1; 9 bases agree with TRBD1. This CDR3 region has 15 residues. Germline loops: CDR1 SEHNR, CDR2 FQNEAQ (reference sequence). The ends lost 9 bases at V and 1 base at J; junction bases unmatched: 7. As DNA, the CDR3 is TGTGCCAGTAGCATGGGACAGGGTTCCTACAATGAGCAGTTCTTC. Translating gives CASSMGQGSYNEQFF.

On this clonotype itself: With a much larger clone just one base away, this may be a read error. This sequence joins TRBV5-1 and TRBJ2-1; TRBD1 matches 8 bases. Germline CDR1 SGHRS, CDR2 YFSETQ. The CDR3 has 15 amino acids. The chain's CDR3 is CASSLGQGTLNGQFF. DNA for the CDR3: TGCGCCAGCAGCTTGGGACAGGGGACCCTCAATGGGCAGTTCTTC.

For this clonotype: A read error may produce the germline difference seen at one junction end. CDR3 region: CSVRRHDEQLF. Written as DNA, the CDR3 is TGCAGTGTTAGACGGCACGATGAGCAGTTGTTC. The chain links TRBV20-1 to TRBJ2-1; D unresolved. Per the germline V gene, CDR1 is DFQATT and CDR2 is SNEGSKA (reference sequence). The CDR3 loop spans 11 amino acids.

At least ten counts were recorded for this clonotype. The chain carries TRBV20-1 and TRBJ1-2; perhaps TRBD1 as D (5 bases). The germline gives CDR1 DFQATT, CDR2 SNEGSKA (reference sequence). The CDR3 has 14 amino acids. The ends were cut back, 3 bases at V and 8 bases at J, with 19 bases in the middle. The CDR3 loop is CSASFPPGGWGYTF. CDR3 DNA sequence: TGCAGTGCTAGTTTCCCCCCCGGGGGATGGGGCTACACCTTC.

On this clonotype itself: A much larger clone sits a single nucleotide away, making a read error possible. V and J are TRBV12-3 or TRBV12-4 and TRBJ2-7, with TRBD2 matching 11 bases. The CDR3 has 14 residues. The CDR3 loop reads CANSSGLADYEQYF. The DNA of the CDR3 is TGTGCCAACAGTTCGGGACTAGCGGACTACGAGCAGTACTTC.

Remarks on this clonotype: One junction end disagrees with the germline gene, perhaps due to a read error. The chain employs TRBV20-1 and TRBJ2-5, with D perhaps matching TRBD2 (5 bases). The length of the CDR3 is 13 residues. The germline CDR1 and CDR2 sequences are DFQATT and SNEGSKA (reference sequence). In DNA, the CDR3 is TGCAATGCTAGACGTCTAGCTCAGGAGGCCCAGTACTTC. This encodes CNARRLAQEAQYF.

Regarding this clonotype: It may be a read error: a sequence one base away is much more abundant. This rearrangement joins TRBV4-1 to TRBJ2-4; 9 positions match TRBD2. V dropped 4 bases and J dropped 0; count of bases not matched to a gene: 16. The CDR3 sequence is 20 residues long. Germline CDR1 MGHRA, CDR2 YSYEKL. The CDR3 DNA follows: TGCGCCAGCAGCCGAGCGTTCTCTAGCGGGGACCTACTAGCCAAAAACATTCAGTACTTC. Translation gives CASSRAFSSGDLLAKNIQYF.

Turning to this clonotype: It may be a read error: a sequence one base away is much more abundant. The V gene is TRBV20-1, the J gene TRBJ2-3; TRBD2 aligns across 13 bases. Germline V CDR1 and CDR2: DFQATT, SNEGSKA (reference sequence). This CDR3 spans 15 amino acids. The CDR3 here is CNARKTSGRKDTQYF. In nucleotides, the CDR3 is TGCAATGCTAGAAAGACTAGCGGGAGGAAAGATACGCAGTATTTT.

This clonotype was picked up many times. The chain has TRBV20-1 and TRBJ2-6; D is perhaps TRBD1 (5 bases). The length of the CDR3 is 13 residues. CDR1 is DFQATT, CDR2 SNEGSKA, per germline (reference sequence). This CDR3 is CSSTVSSADVLTF. The CDR3 nucleotides read TGCTCATCGACAGTGTCGTCTGCCGACGTCCTGACTTTC.

On this clonotype itself: A much larger clone sits a single nucleotide away, making a read error possible. This chain links TRBV20-1 with TRBJ2-2; D is ambiguous. V gave up 0 bases and J gave up 3 bases, with 5 bases separating them. This CDR3 is built from 13 residues. Looked up from germline, CDR1 is DFQATT and CDR2 is SNEGSKA (reference sequence). Here the CDR3 reads CSAREGYTGELFF. DNA for the CDR3: TGCAGTGCTAGAGAGGGTTACACCGGGGAGCTGTTTTTT.

For this clonotype: A much larger clone differs from this one at a single base, so this may be a read error. The CDR3 protein is CTTAAGIPYNEQFF. The CDR3 coding sequence is TGTACCACAGCAGCGGGAATCCCCTACAATGAGCAGTTCTTC. This chain links TRBV10-3 with TRBJ2-1, with TRBD2 matching over 7 bases. The CDR3 covers 14 residues. Germline V gene data show CDR1 as ENHRY and CDR2 as SYGVKD.

Details on this clonotype: This may stem from a read error, because a much larger clone lies one nucleotide away. This sequence joins TRBV5-4 and TRBJ2-4; D remains unclear. Germline CDR1 is SGHNT and CDR2 is YYREEE (reference sequence). The CDR3 totals 14 residues. The CDR3: CASSLDPSKDIQYF. In DNA form, the CDR3 reads TGTGCCAGCAGCCTGGACCCCTCCAAAGACATTCAGTACTTC.

Ten or more counts support this clonotype. This chain links TRBV12-3 or TRBV12-4 with TRBJ2-3, with 8 nucleotides matching TRBD2. This CDR3 region has 14 residues. The V and J ends lost 5 bases and 0 bases, in that order; junction bases with no gene match: 1. CDR3 amino acids: CASSRGGSTDTQYF. The CDR3 DNA follows: TGTGCCAGCAGTCGGGGGGGGAGCACAGATACGCAGTATTTT.

This clonotype was detected only a few times. The chain combines TRBV6-2 or TRBV6-3 with TRBJ2-4; 8 bases fit TRBD2. The CDR3 has 14 residues. V dropped 5 bases and J dropped 9; count of bases not matched to a gene: 9. Germline CDR1 and CDR2: MNHEY and SVGEGT. The CDR3 DNA is TGTGCCAGCAGTATGAGCGGGAGTAATGGCATTCAGTACTTC. Its translation is CASSMSGSNGIQYF.

In the case of this clonotype: One base away lies a much larger clone, so this may be a sequencing read error. The chain employs TRBV6-5 and TRBJ1-3, with 7 bases lining up with TRBD1. The ends lost 0 bases at V and 8 bases at J; junction bases unmatched: 13. The CDR3 consists of 17 residues. CDR1 MNHEY and CDR2 SVGAGI come from the germline V gene. The CDR3 loop is CASSYSGGPKSGDTIYF. The DNA for the CDR3 is TGTGCCAGCAGTTACTCAGGGGGCCCGAAGTCAGGAGACACCATATATTTT.

About this clonotype: At one of its ends the junction is not consistent with the germline gene, which may arise from a read error. The V call is TRBV11-2, the J call TRBJ2-7; 10 bases are a match to TRBD2. CDR3 size: 16 residues. Germline-derived CDR1 and CDR2 are SGHAT and FQNNGV. The CDR3 region is CANSSNRASGSYEQYF. CDR3 bases: TGTGCCAACAGCTCAAACCGGGCTAGCGGGAGCTACGAGCAGTACTTC.

Details on this clonotype: An end of the junction does not agree with germline; a read error may underlie this. The chain recombines TRBV24-1 with TRBJ2-2; no firm D call. Germline CDR1 reads KGHDR; CDR2 reads SFDVKD. The CDR3 contains 16 residues. The CDR3 region is CAISDLHGSHPGELFF. CDR3 nucleotide sequence: TGTGCCATCAGTGATTTGCACGGGTCTCACCCCGGGGAGCTGTTTTTT.

On this clonotype: The junction departs from germline at one end; a sequencing error may be responsible. The chain recombines TRBV7-9 with TRBJ2-1, with 8 nucleotides matching TRBD2. Germline loops: CDR1 SEHNR, CDR2 FQNEAQ (reference sequence). The CDR3 runs to 15 residues. The CDR3 nucleotides are TGTACCAGCAGCCCCGTTAGCGGGACCTACAATGAGCAGTTCTTC. Its translation is CTSSPVSGTYNEQFF. The full variable domain, with the rest looked up from reference TRBV7-9 and TRBJ2-1, is DTGVSQNPRHKITKRGQNVTFRCDPISEHNRLYWYRQTLGQGPEFLTYFQNEAQLEKSRLLSDRFSAERPKGSFSTLEIQRTEQGDSAMYLCTSSPVSGTYNEQFFGPGTRLTVL.

With regard to this clonotype: Germline and junction disagree at one end, which may indicate a read error. The chain joins TRBV20-1 to TRBJ2-1; D is ambiguous. The CDR3 sequence is 14 residues long. The V gene's germline CDR1 is DFQATT and CDR2 SNEGSKA (reference sequence). The CDR3 region is CSARGWPNHGEQLF. CDR3 DNA: TGCAGTGCTAGAGGTTGGCCAAACCACGGTGAGCAGTTATTC.

The J gene is TRBJ2-7, the V gene TRBV11-2; 8 bases are a match to TRBD1. The length of the CDR3 is 15 residues. Germline trimming cut 5 bases from V and 4 bases from J; bases unmatched to any gene: 10. Germline CDR1 reads SGHAT; CDR2 reads FQNNGV. The CDR3 sequence: CASSTGTGRTYEQYF. The CDR3 region has the DNA TGTGCCAGCAGCACGGGGACAGGCCGAACGTACGAGCAGTACTTC. The full variable domain, rest sourced from reference TRBV11-2 and TRBJ2-7, is EAGVAQSPRYKIIEKRQSVAFWCNPISGHATLYWYQQILGQGPKLLIQFQNNGVVDDSQLPKDRFSAERLKGVDSTLKIQPAKLEDSAVYLCASSTGTGRTYEQYFGPGTRLTVT.

This clonotype was detected ten times or more. V is TRBV20-1 and J is TRBJ2-1, with D unclear. The CDR3 loop spans 14 amino acids. Germline CDR1 reads DFQATT; CDR2 reads SNEGSKA (reference sequence). V shed 6 bases and J shed 4 bases, with 16 bases lying between them. The CDR3 reads CSAPPLDGYNEQFF. In nucleotides, the CDR3 is TGCAGTGCCCCCCCCTTAGACGGGTACAATGAGCAGTTCTTC.

For this clonotype: A much larger clone lies one base from this, so it may be a read error. The chain has TRBV12-3 or TRBV12-4 and TRBJ1-2, with D perhaps TRBD1 (5 bases). The CDR3 spans 14 residues. CDR3 loop: CASRPGTDNNGYTF. The CDR3 bases are TGTGCCAGCAGACCCGGGACGGATAACAATGGCTACACCTTC.

This clonotype was found a few times. The CDR3 nucleotides read TGTGCCAGCAGCCCCAGTCCTAGAAACACCGGGGAGCTGTTTTTT. Translating gives CASSPSPRNTGELFF. This chain links TRBV9 with TRBJ2-2; the D is unclear. This CDR3 is 15 amino acids long. CDR1 and CDR2 from the germline V gene are SGDLS and YYNGEE. V was clipped by 4 bases and J by 2 bases, with 12 bases between them.

A note on this clonotype: Its ends do not fully match the called genes, so a read error is possible. J is TRBJ2-3 and V is TRBV11-1; the D gene is possibly TRBD2 (5 bases). Germline CDR1 is SGHAT and CDR2 is FQDESV (reference sequence). CDR3 size: 14 residues. The CDR3 loop is CASSIATVTDTQYF. The CDR3 DNA follows: TGCGCCAGTAGCATAGCGACCGTGACAGATACGCAGTATTTT. Full variable domain (missing parts from reference TRBV11-1 and TRBJ2-3): EAEVAQSPRYKITEKSQAVAFWCDPISGHATLYWYRQILGQGPELLVQFQDESVVDDSQLPKDRFSAERLKGVDSTLKIQPAELGDSAMYLCASSIATVTDTQYFGPGTRLTVL.

This clonotype was seen a few times. With a much larger clone just one base away, this may be a read error. This likely comes from a read error, as the CDR3 has no conserved phenylalanine or tryptophan at its end. The chain links TRBV6-2 or TRBV6-3 to TRBJ2-5; the match to TRBD2 covers 8 bases. V was pared by 7 bases and J by 3 bases, with 4 bases of the junction left unmatched. The CDR3 has 13 residues. Germline V gives CDR1 MNHEY, CDR2 SVGEGT. The CDR3 protein is CASKNGGEETQYS. The CDR3 nucleotides are TGTGCCAGCAAGAACGGGGGGGAAGAGACCCAGTACTCC.

As for this clonotype: A much larger clone is a single base away; this may be a read error. The chain uses TRBV20-1 and TRBJ2-1; TRBD2 agrees at 8 bases. V lost 0 bases and J lost 8; bases outside the gene matches: 9. Germline loops: CDR1 DFQATT, CDR2 SNEGSKA (reference sequence). The CDR3 consists of 15 residues. This chain's CDR3 is CSARDVAGGIDEQFF. Written as DNA, the CDR3 is TGCAGTGCTAGAGATGTCGCGGGAGGCATTGATGAGCAGTTCTTC.

Remarks on this clonotype: A much larger clone sits a single nucleotide away, making a read error possible. The J gene is TRBJ1-1, the V gene TRBV12-3 or TRBV12-4; D uncertain. The CDR3 is 15 amino acids. The DNA for the CDR3 is TGTGCCAGCAGTTTTTCGTCAGGAAGGAACACTGAAACTTTCTTT. Translating it yields CASSFSSGRNTETFF.

This clonotype was picked up a small number of times. The germline gene is not matched at one end of the junction; a read error may be the cause. The V gene is TRBV20-1, the J gene TRBJ1-1; D might be TRBD1 (6 bases). Per germline, CDR1 DFQATT and CDR2 SNEGSKA (reference sequence). This CDR3 comprises 15 residues. CDR3 loop: CSVRPRGRDGTEAFF. The CDR3 coding sequence is TGCAGTGTTAGACCCCGGGGGCGCGACGGCACTGAAGCTTTCTTT.

In regard to this clonotype: Compared with germline, one end of the junction differs, possibly owing to a read error. The chain couples TRBV6-1 to TRBJ2-2; D is ambiguous. The CDR3 has 13 residues. In germline, CDR1 is MNHNS, CDR2 SASEGT. The CDR3 is CTSSPPYSGELFF. The CDR3 nucleotides read TGTACCAGCAGTCCACCCTACAGCGGGGAGCTGTTTTTT.